This T cell receptor (beta chain) was observed in a study of T cell responses to AZD1222 COVID-19 vaccine. Points from the study as a whole: The breadth and depth of Spike-specific TCRs increased once two AZD1222 doses had been given. Only 5 to 7 AZD1222 recipients were seropositive at baseline. A mostly white British donor set with more females was recruited, and clonal diversity was possibly underestimated.

Profiling relied on immunoSEQ multiplex PCR, and the TCRdb table lists in-frame clones only, not all of them. Among about 86,000 clones listed, more than 75% were seen once. Germline CDR1 reads SQVTM; CDR2 reads ANQGSEA. V lost 6 bases to trimming and J lost 4 bases, with 16 bases between them. The CDR3 loop spans 14 amino acids. A word on this clone: The antigen remains undetermined.

Sample: peripheral blood, taken on day 0 of AZD1222 vaccination. The chain employs TRBV29-1 and TRBJ1-3; perhaps TRBD1 as D (6 bases). The TCR sequence derives from an adult in good health. CDR3 bases: TGCAGCGTCGATGGAGGGGGTATAGGAAACACCATATATTTT. Translation gives CSVDGGGIGNTIYF.